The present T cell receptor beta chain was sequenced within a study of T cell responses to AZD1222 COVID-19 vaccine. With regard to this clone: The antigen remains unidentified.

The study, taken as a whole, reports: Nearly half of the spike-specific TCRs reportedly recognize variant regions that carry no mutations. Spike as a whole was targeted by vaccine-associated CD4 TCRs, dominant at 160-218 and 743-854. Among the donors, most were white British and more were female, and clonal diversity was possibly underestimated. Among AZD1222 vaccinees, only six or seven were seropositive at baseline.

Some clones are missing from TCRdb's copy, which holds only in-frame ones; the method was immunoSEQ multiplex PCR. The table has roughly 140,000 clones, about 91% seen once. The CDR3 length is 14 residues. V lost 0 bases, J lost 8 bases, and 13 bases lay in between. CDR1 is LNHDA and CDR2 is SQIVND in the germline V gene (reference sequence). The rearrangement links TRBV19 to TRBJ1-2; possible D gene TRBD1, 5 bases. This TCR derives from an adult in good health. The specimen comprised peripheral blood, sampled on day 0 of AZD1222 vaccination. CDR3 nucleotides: TGTGCCAGTAGTATAGAGGGGGGTGATGGCGGCTACACCTTC. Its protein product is CASSIEGGDGGYTF.